This T cell receptor beta chain is from a study of blood T cell repertoires in COVID-19. Whole-study context: The origin of the acute and convalescent COVID-19 samples was the United States, Italy and Spain. Nucleic acid was either cDNA or gDNA, and it came from T cells, B-cell-depleted T cells, or PBMCs.

The CDR3 loop spans 14 amino acids. Germline V CDR1 and CDR2: MNHNS, SASEGT. The V gene lost 3 bases and the J gene lost 2 bases, with 8 bases spanning the gap. Original methodology: It was from reference gene primer amplification that nucleated cell counts were estimated. Sequenced by immunoSEQ multiplex PCR; TCRdb stores in-frame clones only, minus some. V and J calls and clone size are those listed in that table; D and trimming were worked out from the DNA. Of some 97,000 clones detected, less than 95% appear once; the ten largest clones hold 1.7%. This clone has just a few counts. This same CDR3 is encoded by further DNA sequences in the sample.

The chain combines TRBV6-1 with TRBJ1-5; possibly TRBD1 for D (6 bases). The source is a man aged 55 to 69 with acute or convalescent COVID-19. The sequenced sample was peripheral blood. DNA for the CDR3: TGTGCCAGCAGTGAGTCAGGGGGCAATCAGCCCCAGCATTTT. Its protein is CASSESGGNQPQHF.